These T cell receptor beta chains were read from a single sample in a study of cytomegalovirus exposure and HLA in healthy donors. TCRdb keeps only in-frame clones here, not all; method: immunoSEQ multiplex PCR. In the table there are about 190,000 clones, 70% to 80% of which are singletons. The specimen was PBMCs. The source is a woman under 40 in good health and CMV-seropositive. Both conserved end residues are part of each CDR3. D genes are given only for firm matches. Some rows mark clone size as missing; the rest say once, few, many or name a class of expanded clone.

size: NA; D: TRBD1; J: TRBJ2-7; V: TRBV7-9; CDR3: CASSRTGVDYEQYF; DNA: TGTGCCAGCAGTCGAACAGGGGTCGACTACGAGCAGTACTTC
size: NA; D: TRBD1; J: TRBJ1-6; V: TRBV6-5; CDR3: CASSRQGPYNSPLHF; DNA: TGTGCCAGCTCGCGACAGGGACCCTATAATTCACCCCTCCACTTT
size: NA; D: TRBD1; J: TRBJ1-5; V: TRBV19; CDR3: CASNMQGVQGQPQHF; DNA: TGTGCCAGTAACATGCAGGGGGTTCAAGGACAGCCCCAGCATTTT
size: once; D: TRBD1; J: TRBJ2-3; V: TRBV6-1; CDR3: CASSAKRTGGFSTDTQYF; DNA: TGTGCCAGCAGTGCTAAAAGGACAGGGGGCTTTAGCACAGATACGCAGTATTTT
size: NA; D: NA; J: TRBJ1-5; V: TRBV6-1; CDR3: CASSPMGQFNQPQHF; DNA: TGTGCCAGCAGCCCCATGGGCCAGTTCAATCAGCCCCAGCATTTT
size: NA; D: TRBD1; J: TRBJ1-5; V: TRBV5-8; CDR3: CASSSGQGWEHQPQHF; DNA: TGTGCCAGCAGCTCGGGACAGGGATGGGAGCATCAGCCCCAGCATTTT
size: NA; D: NA; J: TRBJ2-5; V: TRBV5-1; CDR3: CASSSIGLSGETQYF; DNA: TGCGCCAGCAGCTCGATCGGTCTATCGGGGGAGACCCAGTACTTC
size: NA; D: TRBD2; J: TRBJ2-6; V: TRBV27; CDR3: CASTLAGSSGANVLTF; DNA: TGTGCCAGCACCCTAGCGGGGAGCTCTGGGGCCAACGTCCTGACTTTC
size: NA; D: TRBD2; J: TRBJ2-5; V: TRBV5-1; CDR3: CASSSSGGETQYF; DNA: TGCGCCAGCAGCTCTAGCGGTGGAGAGACCCAGTACTTC
size: few; D: NA; J: TRBJ2-7; V: TRBV18; CDR3: CASSPLASYGPEQYF; DNA: TGTGCCAGCTCACCATTGGCTAGCTACGGGCCCGAGCAGTACTTC
size: few; D: NA; J: TRBJ1-5; V: TRBV6-1; CDR3: CASSEAGRVWHF; DNA: TGTGCCAGCAGTGAAGCGGGCAGGGTTTGGCATTTT
size: NA; D: NA; J: TRBJ2-7; V: TRBV4-1; CDR3: CASRPEGLYEQYF; DNA: TGCGCCAGCAGACCCGAGGGTCTCTACGAGCAGTACTTC
size: NA; D: NA; J: TRBJ1-1; V: TRBV6-6; CDR3: CASSYLAENTEAFF; DNA: TGTGCCAGCAGTTATCTGGCAGAGAACACTGAAGCTTTCTTT
size: NA; D: NA; J: TRBJ1-2; V: TRBV29-1; CDR3: CSVSPQFGLRGYTF; DNA: TGCAGCGTTTCTCCCCAGTTTGGCCTCAGGGGCTACACCTTC
size: NA; D: TRBD1; J: TRBJ1-1; V: TRBV7-9; CDR3: CASSVTGGTEAFF; DNA: TGTGCCAGCAGCGTAACAGGGGGCACTGAAGCTTTCTTT
size: NA; D: TRBD1; J: TRBJ2-7; V: TRBV7-8; CDR3: CASSPLSDRDGEQYF; DNA: TGTGCCAGCAGCCCCCTGAGTGACAGGGATGGCGAGCAGTACTTC
size: NA; D: NA; J: TRBJ1-6; V: TRBV9; CDR3: CASSRDSGTLHF; DNA: TGTGCCAGCAGCCGGGACTCCGGAACCCTCCACTTT
size: few; D: NA; J: TRBJ2-7; V: TRBV2; CDR3: CASSGYSEQYF; DNA: TGTGCCAGCAGTGGATACTCCGAGCAGTACTTC
size: NA; D: NA; J: TRBJ2-5; V: TRBV5-1; CDR3: CASSLEAEETQYF; DNA: TGCGCCAGCAGCTTAGAGGCGGAAGAGACCCAGTACTTC
size: NA; D: TRBD2; J: TRBJ2-1; V: TRBV7-9; CDR3: CASSPGGLAGDNEQFF; DNA: TGTGCCAGCAGCCCTGGAGGTCTAGCGGGAGACAATGAGCAGTTCTTC
size: NA; D: TRBD1; J: TRBJ2-5; V: TRBV19; CDR3: CASSATGGDETQYF; DNA: TGTGCCAGTAGTGCGACAGGGGGCGATGAGACCCAGTACTTC
size: NA; D: NA; J: TRBJ2-7; V: TRBV6-6; CDR3: CASSSIYEQYF; DNA: TGTGCCAGCAGTTCTATCTACGAGCAGTACTTC
size: NA; D: TRBD2; J: TRBJ2-1; V: TRBV29-1; CDR3: CSALLATPYNEQFF; DNA: TGCAGCGCCCTACTAGCGACCCCTTACAATGAGCAGTTCTTC
size: few; D: NA; J: TRBJ1-2; V: TRBV5-5; CDR3: CASRYRTATWRGYTF; DNA: TGTGCCAGCAGGTACCGGACAGCGACCTGGAGGGGCTACACCTTC
size: NA; D: TRBD2; J: TRBJ2-1; V: TRBV7-9; CDR3: CASSLGTISNEQFF; DNA: TGTGCCAGCAGTCTCGGGACTATCAGCAATGAGCAGTTCTTC
size: NA; D: NA; J: TRBJ2-3; V: TRBV9; CDR3: CASSAGLPPDTQYF; DNA: TGTGCCAGCAGCGCGGGACTCCCCCCAGATACGCAGTATTTT
size: few; D: TRBD1; J: TRBJ2-1; V: TRBV11-1; CDR3: CASSLGTGTYNEQFF; DNA: TGTGCCAGCAGCTTAGGGACAGGGACATACAATGAGCAGTTCTTC
size: few; D: NA; J: TRBJ1-2; V: TRBV7-8; CDR3: CASSLVGTGALSTF; DNA: NA
size: NA; D: NA; J: TRBJ2-3; V: TRBV18; CDR3: CASSPTQGSPSKSSTDTQYF; DNA: TGTGCCAGCTCACCTACTCAGGGTTCACCCAGTAAATCTAGCACAGATACGCAGTATTTT
size: NA; D: TRBD1; J: TRBJ1-1; V: TRBV27; CDR3: CASWDRVTTEAFF; DNA: TGTGCCAGCTGGGACAGGGTAACCACTGAAGCTTTCTTT
size: NA; D: NA; J: TRBJ1-1; V: TRBV6-5; CDR3: CASSYRVGDTEAFF; DNA: TGTGCCAGCAGTTACAGGGTCGGGGACACTGAAGCTTTCTTT
size: NA; D: TRBD1; J: TRBJ2-7; V: TRBV4-3; CDR3: CASSLGATGEAYEQYF; DNA: TGCGCCAGCAGCCTTGGGGCGACAGGGGAAGCCTACGAGCAGTACTTC
size: once; D: NA; J: TRBJ2-2; V: TRBV5-1; CDR3: CASRVDTGELFF; DNA: TGCGCCAGTCGAGTGGACACCGGGGAGCTGTTTTTT
size: NA; D: NA; J: TRBJ2-7; V: TRBV4-1; CDR3: CASSQDGNAASSYEQYF; DNA: TGCGCCAGCAGCCAAGACGGTAACGCGGCTAGCTCCTACGAGCAGTACTTC
size: NA; D: TRBD2; J: TRBJ2-5; V: TRBV18; CDR3: CASSPPSSGETQYF; DNA: TGTGCCAGCTCACCACCATCTAGCGGAGAGACCCAGTACTTC
size: NA; D: NA; J: TRBJ1-1; V: TRBV6-5; CDR3: CASSELWRNTEAFF; DNA: TGTGCCAGCAGTGAACTCTGGAGGAACACTGAAGCTTTCTTT
size: NA; D: TRBD1; J: TRBJ1-1; V: TRBV9; CDR3: CASSASGTEVAFF; DNA: TGTGCCAGCAGCGCAAGTGGGACAGAAGTCGCTTTCTTT
size: NA; D: TRBD1; J: TRBJ1-2; V: TRBV18; CDR3: CASSPLTGGGHYGYTF; DNA: TGTGCCAGCTCACCACTGACAGGGGGCGGCCACTATGGCTACACCTTC
size: once; D: NA; J: TRBJ2-7; V: TRBV4-2; CDR3: CASSQDGSRYEQYF; DNA: TGTGCCAGCAGCCAAGATGGCTCCAGGTACGAGCAGTACTTC
size: NA; D: TRBD1; J: TRBJ1-2; V: TRBV7-2; CDR3: CASSPIQGYGYTF; DNA: TGTGCCAGCAGCCCAATACAGGGGTATGGCTACACCTTC
size: NA; D: NA; J: TRBJ1-6; V: TRBV18; CDR3: CASSRDSPTSPLHF; DNA: TGTGCCAGCTCCCGCGACTCCCCCACTTCACCCCTCCACTTT
size: NA; D: TRBD2; J: TRBJ2-3; V: TRBV19; CDR3: CASRTWTSGDTQYF; DNA: TGTGCCAGTAGGACCTGGACTAGCGGGGATACGCAGTATTTT
size: NA; D: NA; J: TRBJ1-4; V: TRBV5-6; CDR3: CASSRAGRRSNEKLFF; DNA: TGTGCCAGCAGCCGAGCAGGGCGTCGGTCTAATGAAAAACTGTTTTTT
size: few; D: NA; J: TRBJ1-2; V: TRBV5-6; CDR3: CASSEDSNYGYTF; DNA: TGTGCCAGCAGCGAAGACTCCAACTATGGCTACACCTTC
size: NA; D: NA; J: TRBJ2-7; V: TRBV4-3; CDR3: CASSQGYAGISYEQYF; DNA: TGCGCCAGCAGCCAAGGCTACGCGGGGATCTCCTACGAGCAGTACTTC
size: NA; D: NA; J: TRBJ2-7; V: TRBV29-1; CDR3: CSVEVVAEDYEQYF; DNA: TGCAGCGTTGAAGTGGTAGCGGAAGACTACGAGCAGTACTTC
size: NA; D: TRBD1; J: TRBJ1-5; V: TRBV30; CDR3: CAAGQNFNQPQHF; DNA: TGTGCCGCGGGACAGAATTTCAATCAGCCCCAGCATTTT
size: NA; D: NA; J: TRBJ2-7; V: TRBV28; CDR3: CAVTVGGRAYEQYF; DNA: TGTGCCGTCACTGTAGGGGGGAGGGCCTACGAGCAGTACTTC
size: NA; D: NA; J: TRBJ2-3; V: TRBV9; CDR3: CASSPSPTDTQYF; DNA: TGTGCCAGCAGCCCAAGCCCCACAGATACGCAGTATTTT
size: NA; D: NA; J: TRBJ2-5; V: TRBV5-1; CDR3: CASSLVYPETQYF; DNA: TGCGCCAGCAGCTTGGTCTATCCAGAGACCCAGTACTTC
size: once; D: NA; J: TRBJ1-3; V: TRBV6-1; CDR3: CASSEAPEPFNTIYF; DNA: TGTGCCAGCAGTGAAGCCCCCGAGCCCTTTAACACCATATATTTT
size: few; D: TRBD1; J: TRBJ2-3; V: TRBV29-1; CDR3: CSVKVQGATRDNAQYF; DNA: TGCAGCGTTAAGGTACAGGGGGCTACGCGGGATAACGCGCAGTATTTT
size: once; D: NA; J: TRBJ1-2; V: TRBV15; CDR3: CATSRDRGGGGYTF; DNA: TGTGCCACCAGCAGAGATAGGGGAGGGGGGGGCTACACCTTC
size: NA; D: NA; J: TRBJ1-3; V: TRBV30; CDR3: CAWSVGGRSSGNTIYF; DNA: TGTGCCTGGAGTGTAGGAGGGCGCAGCTCTGGAAACACCATATATTTT
size: NA; D: NA; J: TRBJ1-5; V: TRBV27; CDR3: CASSARTSNQPQHF; DNA: TGTGCCAGCAGCGCCCGGACAAGCAATCAGCCCCAGCATTTT
size: few; D: NA; J: TRBJ2-1; V: TRBV7-3; CDR3: CASSLSGLANEQFF; DNA: TGTGCCAGCAGCTTATCGGGTTTGGCGAATGAGCAGTTCTTC
size: NA; D: TRBD2; J: TRBJ2-7; V: TRBV7-9; CDR3: CASSGPFFSGVLYEQYF; DNA: TGTGCCAGCAGCGGACCATTTTTTAGCGGGGTCCTCTACGAGCAGTACTTC
size: NA; D: NA; J: TRBJ1-4; V: TRBV7-6; CDR3: CASSPLGGYTPGKLFF; DNA: TGTGCCAGCAGCCCTCTGGGAGGGTATACCCCTGGAAAACTGTTTTTT
size: NA; D: TRBD1; J: TRBJ2-5; V: TRBV2; CDR3: CASRSRQGVETQYF; DNA: TGTGCCAGCAGAAGTCGACAGGGGGTAGAGACCCAGTACTTC
size: NA; D: TRBD2; J: TRBJ2-5; V: TRBV2; CDR3: CASKSGTSNTKQYF; DNA: TGTGCCAGCAAATCCGGGACTAGTAATACAAAGCAGTACTTC